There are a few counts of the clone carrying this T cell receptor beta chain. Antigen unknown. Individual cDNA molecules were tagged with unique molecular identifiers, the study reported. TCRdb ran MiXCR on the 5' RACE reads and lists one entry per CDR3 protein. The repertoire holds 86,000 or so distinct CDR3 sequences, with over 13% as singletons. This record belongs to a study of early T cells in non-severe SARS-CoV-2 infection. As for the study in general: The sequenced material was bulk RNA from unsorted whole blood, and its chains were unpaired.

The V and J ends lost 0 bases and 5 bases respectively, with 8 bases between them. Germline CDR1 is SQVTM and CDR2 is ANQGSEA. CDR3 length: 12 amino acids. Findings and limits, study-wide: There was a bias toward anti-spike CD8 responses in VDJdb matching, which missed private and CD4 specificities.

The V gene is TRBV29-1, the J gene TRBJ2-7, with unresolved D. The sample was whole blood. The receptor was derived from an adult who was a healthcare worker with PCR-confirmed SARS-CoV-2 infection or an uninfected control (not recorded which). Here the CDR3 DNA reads TGCAGCGTTGAAGAGGGTTCCAACGAGCAGTACTTC. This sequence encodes CSVEEGSNEQYF.